This T cell receptor beta chain was sequenced in a study of post-analysis software for immune sequencing data. The CDR3 extends over 14 amino acids. Germline CDR1 and CDR2: DFQATT and SNEGSKA (reference sequence). With 3 bases clipped from V and 0 bases from J, the junction kept 3 bases outside the gene matches. Whole-study results and caveats: Elevated frequency relative to controls characterized several TRBV segments in patients, TRBV5-6, TRBV5-1 and TRBV20-1 among them.

Details on this clonotype: Its antigen remains unknown.

Unique-molecular-identifier-tagged TCR beta cDNA libraries were used. MiXCR was run by TCRdb on the PCR reads, yielding one entry per CDR3 protein. Among roughly 800,000 distinct CDR3 sequences, 53% were seen once, and the ten largest hold roughly 4.4%. This clonotype was sampled from a girl aged 10 to 17 with multiple sclerosis. This chain joins TRBV20-1 and TRBJ2-7, with 9 bases lining up with TRBD1. Source material: blood. CDR3 sequence (DNA): TGCAGTGCTAGGCGGACAGGGGACTCCTACGAGCAGTACTTC. Amino acids: CSARRTGDSYEQYF.